These T cell receptor beta chains were read from a single sample in a study of blood T cell repertoires in COVID-19. TCRdb's copy holds only in-frame clones and misses some; the assay was immunoSEQ multiplex PCR. The data show under 95,000 clones, around 81% seen once. Sequencing was carried out using peripheral blood. The receptors here all came from a woman in her 70s with acute or convalescent COVID-19. The CDR3 runs from the conserved cysteine through the conserved F or W.

v_gene	j_gene	CDR3aa
TRBV9	TRBJ1-4	CASSGGDRVGKLFF
TRBV28	TRBJ2-1	CASRLFSGGPYNEQFF
TRBV18	TRBJ1-5	CASSPPHRAQPQHF
TRBV18	TRBJ1-1	CASSPGQNTEAFF
TRBV3-1/TRBV3-2	TRBJ2-1	CASSQGTGQFF
TRBV9	TRBJ1-6	CASSARAGVNSPLHF
TRBV5-1	TRBJ1-1	CASSLTPGGEKAFF
TRBV6-5	TRBJ1-5	CASRALGVGDQPQHF
TRBV2	TRBJ1-5	CASSSDSQPQHF
TRBV12-3/TRBV12-4	TRBJ1-1	CASRYLVGEAFF
TRBV3-1/TRBV3-2	TRBJ2-5	CASSRAETQYF
TRBV7-2	TRBJ2-6	CASSLDITRSTGANVLTF
TRBV24-1	TRBJ2-2	CATSGGDWELFF
TRBV18	TRBJ1-2	CASSRDRDYGYTF
TRBV6-5	TRBJ2-5	CASIPSGVETQYF
TRBV2	TRBJ2-7	CASVRDNSYEQYF
TRBV19	TRBJ1-2	CASSRDSWGGYTF
TRBV27	TRBJ1-1	CASRFQETGRAFF
TRBV9	TRBJ2-1	CASSVDSRGSGNEQFF
TRBV19	TRBJ1-5	CASRERNQPQHF
TRBV5-1	TRBJ1-2	CASRDSEANYGYTF
TRBV11-2	TRBJ1-2	CASSSRTENGYTF
TRBV7-6	TRBJ1-2	CASSLADTGGGYGYTF
TRBV5-5	TRBJ1-5	CASSRWAESNQPQHF
TRBV5-6	TRBJ2-3	CASSSPTGVLTDTQYF
TRBV10-3	TRBJ1-2	CAITGGSNYGYTF
TRBV5-1	TRBJ1-1	CASSLPKPGMGTEAFF
TRBV2	TRBJ2-7	CASRPDREYEQYF
TRBV11-2	TRBJ1-5	CASSPGQGAGQPQHF
TRBV18	TRBJ1-1	CASSRMTGMNTEAFF
TRBV2	TRBJ2-7	CASSEDYSGSYEQYF
TRBV6-5	TRBJ1-1	CASRSGGKRNTEAFF
TRBV18	TRBJ2-5	CASSGEVQETQYF
TRBV19	TRBJ2-5	CASRGGKETQYF
TRBV5-1	TRBJ1-3	CASSLGGVAGNTIYF
TRBV9	TRBJ2-1	CASSGPMTGVQTYNEQFF
TRBV3-1/TRBV3-2	TRBJ1-1	CASSYNPGTGDTEAFF
TRBV5-1	TRBJ2-7	CASSEDRGVEQYF
TRBV4-1	TRBJ1-6	CASSLGGQGLGPLHF
TRBV3-1/TRBV3-2	TRBJ1-4	CASSPGTGGATNEKLFF
TRBV25-1	TRBJ1-3	CASIQGNTIYF
TRBV6-6	TRBJ1-2	CASRSLTGGYTF
TRBV7-8	TRBJ1-1	CASSLVGGYDTEAFF
TRBV12-3/TRBV12-4	TRBJ2-1	CASKGGNEQFF
TRBV4-1	TRBJ2-1	CASRARGLESSYNEQFF
TRBV25-1	TRBJ1-6	CASLGQGGSPLHF
TRBV6-5	TRBJ2-1	CASSYSRVPVGQFF
TRBV7-9	TRBJ1-1	CASSLATGVGTEAFF
TRBV5-1	TRBJ1-6	CASSLEDRGYSPLHF
TRBV11-2	TRBJ1-2	CASSSRYGYTF
TRBV5-1	TRBJ2-5	CASSPPTGGPQETQYF
TRBV6-1	TRBJ2-5	CASSEVGRETQYF
TRBV11-2	TRBJ2-5	CASSFGTSEGETQYF
TRBV6-5	TRBJ1-3	CASSPTGIAGNTIYF
TRBV29-1	TRBJ2-3	CSVGKIGGTDTQYF